This T cell receptor beta chain stems from a study of CD4+ T cells in melanoma. Findings and limits, study-wide: A reported correlation linked neoantigen-specific CD4+ T cells to CD8+, macrophage and B cell function. In melanoma, neoantigen-specific CD4+ T cells reportedly differed in differentiation state.

About this clone: Its antigen is undetermined.

TCRdb keeps only in-frame clones here, not all; method: immunoSEQ multiplex PCR. The table includes about 140,000 clones, around 90% detected once. The germline V gene has CDR1 SGDLS and CDR2 YYNGEE. V shed 4 bases and J shed 0 bases, with 11 bases lying between them. The CDR3 consists of 15 residues. This chain connects TRBV9 to TRBJ1-5, with D hard to call. This TCR derives from a human donor with melanoma. The CDR3 loop is CASSLDMNSNQPQHF. The CDR3 nucleotides are TGTGCCAGCAGCCTAGACATGAATAGCAATCAGCCCCAGCATTTT.